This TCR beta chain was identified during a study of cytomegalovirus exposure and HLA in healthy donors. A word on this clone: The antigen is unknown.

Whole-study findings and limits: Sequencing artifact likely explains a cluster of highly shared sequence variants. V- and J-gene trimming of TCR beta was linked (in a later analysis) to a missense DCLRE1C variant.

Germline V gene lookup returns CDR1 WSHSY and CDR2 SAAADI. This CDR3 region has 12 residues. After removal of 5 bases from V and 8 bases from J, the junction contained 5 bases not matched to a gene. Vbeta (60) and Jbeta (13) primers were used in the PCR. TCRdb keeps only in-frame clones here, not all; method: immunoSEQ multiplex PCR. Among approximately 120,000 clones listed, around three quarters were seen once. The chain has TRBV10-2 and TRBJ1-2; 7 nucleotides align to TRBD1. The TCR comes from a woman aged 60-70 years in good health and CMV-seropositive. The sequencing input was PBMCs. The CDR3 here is CASSTRGQGYTF. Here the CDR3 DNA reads TGCGCCAGCAGTACTAGGGGGCAAGGCTACACCTTC.